This T cell receptor (beta chain) comes out of a study of T cell repertoires in cytomegalovirus infection. Study-wide background: It was the public TCR beta signatures that indicated both CMV infection and matching HLA type.

Remarks on this clonotype: The antigen is undetermined. The junction differs from germline at one of its ends, possibly a read error.

TCRdb analysed the reads with MiXCR anew, one entry per CDR3 protein. Here the sample spans about 100,000 distinct CDR3 sequences, more than 20% being singletons. General study results and limits: The ex vivo response was dominated by HLA-C-restricted CMV-specific TCR beta clonotypes.

This CDR3 comprises 15 residues. Germline assignment: CDR1 MGHRA and CDR2 YSYEKL. Sequenced sample: CD8+ T cells from PBMCs. This TCR was recovered from a human donor in good health (CMV status not recorded). Some clones in this sample may be carry-over from other donors' samples. The rearrangement links TRBV4-1 to TRBJ2-2, with TRBD2 matching 7 bases. CDR3 coding DNA: TGCGCCAGCTGCCAACCACTAGCGCCCACCGGGGAGCTGTTTTTT. Translation: CASCQPLAPTGELFF.